This T cell receptor beta chain was sequenced for a study of shared clonotypes between healthy human individuals. Study results and caveats: The four-donor shared clonotypes exceeded non-shared clonotypes in generation probability, with non-shared ones scoring lower. For sorted subsets, rarefaction showed incomplete sequencing despite large depth. The study generally estimated greater richness for naive than memory subsets.

Both CD45RO+ cells and CCR7-negative CD45RA+ TemRA cells were combined to make up CD8 memory. Produced via immunoSEQ multiplex PCR; TCRdb's table is partial and in-frame only. The repertoire holds 650,000 to 700,000 clones, roughly 87% seen once, with about a third in the top ten. A remark on this clone: What it recognizes is unknown.

Germline loops: CDR1 MNHEY, CDR2 SMNVEV (reference sequence). V dropped 3 bases and J dropped 2 bases, with 12 bases sitting between them. The CDR3 extends over 15 amino acids. This chain links TRBV27 with TRBJ2-3, with TRBD2 as a possible D gene (6 bases). The sequencing sample was made of memory CD8+ T cells from PBMCs. Subset in this sample: CD45RO+ cells pooled with CCR7-negative TemRA cells. The sequence derives from a man aged 18 to 30 in good health. Some clones in this sample may be carry-over from other donors' samples. As DNA, the CDR3 is TGTGCCAGCAGTTTCGGGCTAGCGCTCACAGATACGCAGTATTTT. Protein product: CASSFGLALTDTQYF.